This entry lists 26 T cell receptor beta chains sequenced from one sample in a study of CD8 T cells in ankylosing spondylitis (dated by TCRdb to the late 2010s). Library prep was done by 5' RACE. The instrument was an Illumina HiSeq 2500. Through fastp at Q25 and MiXCR, TCRdb rebuilt clones from the public reads, retaining in-frame beta chains. Each record represents a unique CDR3 protein, reported with the most common genes and DNA among its rows. Present in this sample are approximately 100,000 distinct CDR3 sequences, around 24% of which were seen just once. The ten largest clones take up 10% to 15% of the sample. Material for sequencing was synovial fluid, either unsorted or a sorted T cell fraction (not recorded which). These receptors originate from a male donor with ankylosing spondylitis.

This clonotype was picked up a small number of times. The chain uses TRBV11-3 and TRBJ1-5, with unresolved D. This CDR3 spans 12 amino acids. Germline CDR1 is SGHNT and CDR2 is YENEEA. Between the trimmed V and J ends, which lost 5 bases and 6 bases, there was a span of 8 bases. CDR3 sequence: CASSKDGQPQHF. The CDR3 nucleotides read TGTGCCAGCAGCAAGGACGGTCAGCCCCAGCATTTT.

This clonotype turned up a few times. This chain links TRBV7-2 with TRBJ2-7; D is unclear. Per germline, CDR1 SGHTA and CDR2 FQGNSA. CDR3 length: 11 residues. Deletions cut 4 bases from V and 5 bases from J, with 6 bases between. CDR3 sequence reads: CASSSLNEQYV. The CDR3 DNA reads TGTGCCAGCAGCTCGCTAAACGAGCAGTACGTC.

The chain combines TRBV28 with TRBJ2-3, with TRBD2 identical over 10 bases. The CDR3 consists of 17 residues. V was clipped by 1 base and J by 3 bases; unmatched bases: 7. Per germline, CDR1 MDHEN and CDR2 SYDVKM. The CDR3 DNA sequence: TGTGCCAGCAGTTTATCCGGAATAGCGGGAGGAACAGATACGCAGTATTTT. Translating gives CASSLSGIAGGTDTQYF.

This CDR3 is CASSLWQVGDTQYF. The DNA of the CDR3 is TGTGCCAGCAGCTTGTGGCAGGTGGGGGATACGCAGTATTTT. The chain is built from TRBV5-6 and TRBJ2-3; D is undetermined. V lost 1 base and J lost 6, with 12 bases in between. The CDR3 consists of 14 residues. The germline CDR1 and CDR2 sequences are SGHDT and YYEEEE.

This clonotype has only a few counts. The gene calls are TRBV13 and TRBJ1-5, with D perhaps TRBD1 (5 bases). The CDR3 spans 15 residues. V was shortened by 0 bases and J by 0 bases, with 6 bases between the two germline ends. The germline V gene encodes CDR1 PRHDT and CDR2 FYEKMQ (reference sequence). The CDR3 here is CASSLGGGSNQPQHF. In DNA, the CDR3 is TGTGCCAGCAGCTTAGGCGGGGGTAGCAATCAGCCCCAGCATTTT.

This chain links TRBV7-9 with TRBJ2-1; D not certain. CDR3 length: 14 residues. From germline, CDR1 is SEHNR and CDR2 FQNEAQ (reference sequence). V lost 1 base, J lost 3 bases, and 7 bases lay in between. CDR3 coding DNA: TGTGCCAGCAGCTTAGGTGGGATCTACAATGAGCAGTTCTTC. As protein: CASSLGGIYNEQFF.

This sequence joins TRBV6-1 and TRBJ2-5; 10 positions match TRBD1. The CDR3 length is 14 residues. Unmatched junction bases numbered 5, after V lost 8 bases and J lost 2 bases. CDR1 is MNHNS, CDR2 SASEGT, per germline. The CDR3 is CASQTGGNQETQYF. In nucleotides, the CDR3 is TGTGCCAGCCAGACAGGGGGCAATCAAGAGACCCAGTACTTC.

This clonotype counts as medium-sized. This chain links TRBV5-1 with TRBJ2-7; possible D gene TRBD1, 5 bases. The CDR3 runs 15 residues. Trimming cost V 5 bases and J 3 bases, with 18 bases left between them. Germline CDR1 is SGHRS and CDR2 is YFSETQ. The CDR3 region has the DNA TGCGCCAGCAGGCTAGACCCAGGACAAGACTACGAGCAGTACGTC. Translation: CASRLDPGQDYEQYV.

This clonotype was found many times. J is TRBJ1-4 and V is TRBV29-1, with D maybe TRBD1 (6 bases). V was shortened by 6 bases and J by 6 bases, with 14 bases between the two germline ends. Germline V lookup: CDR1 SQVTM, CDR2 ANQGSEA. The CDR3 extends over 13 amino acids. The CDR3 coding sequence is TGCAGCGTGCAACAGGGTGGTGATGAAAAACTGTTTTTT. Translated: CSVQQGGDEKLFF. Variable domain in full (rest from reference TRBV29-1 and TRBJ1-4): SAVISQKPSRDICQRGTSLTIQCQVDSQVTMMFWYRQQPGQSLTLIATANQGSEATYESGFVIDKFPISRPNLTFSTLTVSNMSPEDSSIYLCSVQQGGDEKLFFGSGTQLSVL.

This rearrangement joins TRBV4-1 to TRBJ1-1; 8 bases are shared with TRBD1. The CDR3 has 14 amino acids. The germline CDR1 and CDR2 sequences are MGHRA and YSYEKL. Trimming at V came to 5 bases and at J to 4 bases, leaving 6 bases not matched to a gene. CDR3 in amino acids: CASSYNTGGTEAFF. The CDR3, as DNA: TGCGCCAGCAGCTATAACACAGGGGGCACTGAAGCTTTCTTT.

The genes are TRBV20-1 and TRBJ2-3; 11 bases agree with TRBD2. The germline V gene has CDR1 DFQATT and CDR2 SNEGSKA (reference sequence). The CDR3 extends over 13 amino acids. V shed 6 bases and J 6 bases; nucleotides not matched to a gene: 5. In nucleotides, the CDR3 is TGCAGTGCCCAACTAGCGGGAGCGGATACGCAGTATTTT. Its protein product is CSAQLAGADTQYF.

This clonotype turned up a few times. J is TRBJ2-3 and V is TRBV7-9; 9 bases are a match to TRBD2. V trimming: 3 bases; J trimming: 3 bases; junction bases outside the gene matches: 4. In germline, CDR1 is SEHNR, CDR2 FQNEAQ (reference sequence). The CDR3 covers 15 residues. The CDR3 loop reads CASSFRTSETDTQYF. The DNA for the CDR3 is TGTGCCAGCAGCTTCCGGACTAGCGAGACAGATACGCAGTATTTT.

There are a few counts of this clonotype. This chain connects TRBV18 to TRBJ1-3, with no clear D. The ends were cut back, 2 bases at V and 16 bases at J, with 15 bases in the middle. Germline lookup yields CDR1 KGHSH and CDR2 LQKENI. This CDR3 contains 12 residues. In nucleotides, the CDR3 is TGTGCCAGCTCACCAGATTTGATCGCCCAGTATTTT. It is translated as CASSPDLIAQYF.

The chain has TRBV7-2 and TRBJ2-5; 10 bases agree with TRBD2. V trimming: 3 bases; J trimming: 5 bases; junction bases outside the gene matches: 15. Germline values: CDR1 SGHTA, CDR2 FQGNSA. The CDR3 is 18 amino acids. The CDR3 bases are TGTGCCAGCAGCTTGGGGCTGATAGCGGGAGGTTCGAAGGAGACCCAGTACTTC. Its translation is CASSLGLIAGGSKETQYF.

This clonotype was observed a handful of times. A much larger clonotype is one base distant, so this may be a read error. This CDR3 fails to terminate in the conserved phenylalanine or tryptophan, so it likely reflects a read error. The chain uses TRBV11-2 and TRBJ2-1, with 7 positions matching TRBD2. With V trimmed by 5 bases and J by 10 bases, 2 bases remained unmatched. This CDR3 is 11 amino acids long. CDR1 is SGHAT, CDR2 FQNNGV, per germline. The DNA of the CDR3 is TGTGCCAGCAGCCCCGGGGGGGAGCAGTTCCTC. Translated: CASSPGGEQFL.

The chain recombines TRBV5-1 with TRBJ2-7, with a possible D match to TRBD1 (6 bases). This CDR3 spans 15 amino acids. Germline CDR1 is SGHRS and CDR2 is YFSETQ. The V gene lost 4 bases and the J gene lost 3 bases, with 17 bases spanning the gap. CDR3 nucleotide sequence: TGCGCCAGCAGCATGGACCGGCAGGGGTTCTACGAGCAGTACTTC. The encoded protein is CASSMDRQGFYEQYF.

The chain couples TRBV5-1 to TRBJ1-1; no clear D gene. The germline V and J ends were trimmed by 2 bases and 6 bases, with 17 bases remaining between them. CDR3 length: 15 amino acids. Germline CDR1 reads SGHRS; CDR2 reads YFSETQ. The CDR3 DNA sequence: TGCGCCAGCAGCTTAGGCAACTGGGAGTTTCCTGAAGCTTTCTTT. Translated: CASSLGNWEFPEAFF.

The chain couples TRBV6-2 or TRBV6-3 to TRBJ2-3; 8 nucleotides agree with TRBD2. Per the germline V gene, CDR1 is MNHEY and CDR2 is SVGEGT. This CDR3 contains 15 residues. J gave up 4 bases and V 6 bases, and 9 bases lay outside the gene matches. The CDR3 region is CASSPRSGSADTQYF. The CDR3 DNA reads as TGTGCCAGCAGCCCGAGGAGCGGGAGCGCAGATACGCAGTATTTT.

At least ten counts were recorded for this clonotype. The chain joins TRBV11-2 to TRBJ2-3; D unresolved. Germline CDR1 is SGHAT and CDR2 is FQNNGV. The V and J ends lost 2 bases and 6 bases respectively, with 6 bases between them. The CDR3 is 12 amino acids. CDR3 nucleotides: TGTGCCAGCAGCTTATTTTTGGATACGCAGTATTTT. This gives the protein CASSLFLDTQYF.

The rearrangement links TRBV20-1 to TRBJ1-2, with a tentative D call TRBD1 (5 bases). Trimming stripped 7 bases from V and 7 bases from J, with 16 bases between. Looked up from germline, CDR1 is DFQATT and CDR2 is SNEGSKA (reference sequence). There are 12 residues in the CDR3. In nucleotides, the CDR3 is TGCAGTGAGACCAGGGAACTAGTTGGCTACACCTTC. It translates to CSETRELVGYTF.

The chain is built from TRBV20-1 and TRBJ2-1, with TRBD2 matching 13 bases. Per germline, CDR1 DFQATT and CDR2 SNEGSKA (reference sequence). The ends lost 0 bases at V and 4 bases at J; junction bases unmatched: 6. The CDR3 sequence is 17 residues long. The CDR3 nucleotides read TGCAGTGCTAGAGATAGAAGGACTAGCGGGGGATACAATGAGCAGTTCTTC. This gives the protein CSARDRRTSGGYNEQFF.

This sequence joins TRBV5-5 and TRBJ1-1; possible D gene TRBD1, 6 bases. CDR1 SGHKS and CDR2 YYEKEE come from the germline V gene (reference sequence). Deletions cut 0 bases from V and 1 base from J, with 10 bases between. CDR3 length equals 15 residues. The CDR3: CASSLAGGQNTEAFF. Here the CDR3 DNA reads TGTGCCAGCAGCTTGGCTGGGGGGCAGAACACTGAAGCTTTCTTT. The whole variable domain, remainder taken from reference TRBV5-5 and TRBJ1-1, is DAGVTQSPTHLIKTRGQQVTLRCSPISGHKSVSWYQQVLGQGPQFIFQYYEKEERGRGNFPDRFSARQFPNYSSELNVNALLLGDSALYLCASSLAGGQNTEAFFGQGTRLTVV.

This clonotype was picked up many times. This rearrangement joins TRBV11-2 to TRBJ2-5, with D perhaps matching TRBD1 or TRBD2 (5 bases each). CDR1 and CDR2 (germline): SGHAT, FQNNGV. The V and J ends lost 4 bases and 4 bases respectively, with 31 bases between them. The CDR3 contains 20 residues. In DNA form, the CDR3 reads TGTGCCAGCAGCTGGACGGACCTAGCCAGTTTTCACGGACAACCAGAGACCCAGTACTTC. Amino acid sequence: CASSWTDLASFHGQPETQYF.

The sample holds many counts of this clonotype. This chain links TRBV29-1 with TRBJ2-3; D may correspond to TRBD1 or TRBD2 (5 bases each). The CDR3 has 16 amino acids. Trimming took 4 bases from V and 8 from J, leaving 25 bases between them. Looked up from germline, CDR1 is SQVTM and CDR2 is ANQGSEA. The CDR3 spells CSVGGGDPKLSGTQYF. In DNA form, the CDR3 reads TGCAGCGTTGGTGGTGGGGACCCCAAGCTCTCGGGTACGCAGTATTTT.

This chain uses TRBV7-9 with TRBJ1-2, with D unclear. Per germline, CDR1 SEHNR and CDR2 FQNEAQ (reference sequence). The CDR3 totals 13 residues. The V and J ends lost 8 bases and 8 bases respectively, with 18 bases between them. DNA of the CDR3: TGTGCCAGCGATCCCCCTGGACTCTTGGGCTACACCTTC. Encoded protein: CASDPPGLLGYTF.

The chain uses TRBV20-1 and TRBJ2-1, with D tentatively TRBD2 (5 bases). The CDR3 spans 15 residues. V shed 2 bases and J shed 1 base, with 12 bases lying between them. Germline V gene sequence: CDR1 DFQATT, CDR2 SNEGSKA (reference sequence). CDR3 amino acids: CSARTRGGSYNEQFF. The DNA of the CDR3 is TGCAGTGCTAGAACTCGCGGAGGTTCCTACAATGAGCAGTTCTTC.